A single sample is the source of the 6 T cell receptor beta chains below, sequenced in a study of PD-L1 blockade in urothelial cancer. The protocol was immunoSEQ multiplex PCR, while the TCRdb copy is restricted to in-frame clones and leaves out a portion. This sample has 20,000 to 30,000 clones, with around 88% found just once. Sequences were derived from PBMCs, sampled around atezolizumab (anti-PD-L1) treatment. These receptors came from a man aged 45-60 years with urothelial cancer.

This chain joins TRBV19 and TRBJ1-5; the match to TRBD1 covers 7 bases. Germline V gene sequence: CDR1 LNHDA, CDR2 SQIVND (reference sequence). J was trimmed by 0 bases and V by 7 bases; bases with no gene match: 6. The CDR3 contains 15 residues. CDR3 sequence reads: CASKEGTASNQPQHF. The CDR3, as DNA: TGTGCCAGTAAGGAAGGGACAGCTAGCAATCAGCCCCAGCATTTT.

V and J are TRBV6-5 and TRBJ2-7; D is ambiguous. The CDR3 runs 12 residues. The V end was cut by 6 bases, the J end by 0 bases, with 6 bases between. CDR1 is MNHEY and CDR2 is SVGAGI in the germline V gene. CDR3 amino acids: CASSSSSYEQYF. The DNA of the CDR3 is TGTGCCAGCAGCTCCTCCTCCTACGAGCAGTACTTC.

The CDR3 coding sequence is TGTGCCAGCAGGCCCCGAACTTGGGACAGAGAAGAGACCCAGTACTTC. This translates into CASRPRTWDREETQYF. V usage is TRBV11-1 and J usage is TRBJ2-5; 7 nucleotides align to TRBD1. The CDR3 consists of 16 residues. Germline V gene lookup returns CDR1 SGHAT and CDR2 FQDESV (reference sequence). V shed 6 bases, J shed 3 bases, and the junction held 13 bases outside the gene matches.

This chain joins TRBV2 and TRBJ1-4; D is undetermined. The V and J ends lost 6 bases and 0 bases respectively, with 11 bases between them. The CDR3 spans 15 residues. Germline CDR1 SNHLY, CDR2 FYNNEI. The CDR3 loop is CASSPPLATNEKLFF. The CDR3 DNA follows: TGTGCCAGCAGCCCCCCACTTGCAACTAATGAAAAACTGTTTTTT.

This clone was recorded only once. The genes are TRBV10-3 and TRBJ2-5; 12 bases are shared with TRBD2. The CDR3 runs to 18 residues. Germline CDR1 reads ENHRY; CDR2 reads SYGVKD. J lost 4 bases, V lost 2 bases, and 11 bases had no gene match. The CDR3 region is CAISEEYGLAGGVETQYF. The CDR3 region has the DNA TGTGCCATCAGTGAGGAGTACGGGCTAGCGGGAGGGGTAGAGACCCAGTACTTC.

The chain recombines TRBV7-3 with TRBJ1-6; D is perhaps TRBD1 (6 bases). Trimming left V 0 bases short and J 5 bases short, with 11 bases between. The CDR3 spans 16 residues. CDR1 is SGHTA, CDR2 FQGTGA, per germline. CDR3 region: CASSLTGTRNNSPLHF. As DNA, the CDR3 is TGTGCCAGCAGCTTAACGGGGACACGGAATAATTCACCCCTCCACTTT. The full variable domain, with the rest looked up from reference TRBV7-3 and TRBJ1-6, is GAGVSQTPSNKVTEKGKYVELRCDPISGHTALYWYRQSLGQGPEFLIYFQGTGAADDSGLPNDRFFAVRPEGSVSTLKIQRTERGDSAVYLCASSLTGTRNNSPLHFGNGTRLTVT.